This is a list of T cell receptor beta chains from one sample in a study of breast tumors, draining lymph nodes, adjacent tissues. One entry per CDR3 protein, called by TCRdb with MiXCR from the multiplex PCR reads. This table holds 65,000 to 80,000 distinct CDR3 sequences, roughly a fifth found once. Sequencing was performed on axillary lymph node tissue. These receptors came from a female donor with breast cancer. Some clones in this sample may be carry-over from other donors' samples. The CDR3 runs from the conserved cysteine through the conserved F or W. D genes are given only for firm matches. For some rows the clone size is stated as once, few or many, or as a class when expanded; others skip it.

clone size,V gene,J gene,D gene,CDR3 DNA,CDR3 protein
many,TRBV7-9,TRBJ1-4,NA,TGTGCCAGCAGCGGCCCGGGGGGGAAACTGTTTTTT,CASSGPGGKLFF
many,TRBV4-1,TRBJ2-7,TRBD2,TGCGCCAGCAGCCAAGTTCAAGCGGGAGGGTACGAGCAGTACTTC,CASSQVQAGGYEQYF
NA,TRBV7-2,TRBJ1-1,NA,TGTGCCAGCACGTCCAAACACAGGGAAGGCACTGAAGCTTTCTTT,CASTSKHREGTEAFF
NA,TRBV5-1,TRBJ2-5,NA,TGTGCCAGCAGCCTCCCCGGGGCCTACTCCCAAGAGACCCAGTACTTC,CASSLPGAYSQETQYF
NA,TRBV10-2,TRBJ1-1,NA,TGCGCCAGCAGTGAGGGACCGAGCACTGAAGCTTTCTTT,CASSEGPSTEAFF
many,TRBV4-1,TRBJ2-7,NA,TGCGCCAGCAGCCAAGGGACAGCCCCCTCGGTAATCTACGAGCAGTACTTC,CASSQGTAPSVIYEQYF
many,TRBV19,TRBJ1-5,NA,TGTGCCAGTAGTAGAGGAGACTCAATTGGCAATCAGCCCCAGCATTTT,CASSRGDSIGNQPQHF
many,TRBV7-2,TRBJ2-5,TRBD2,TGTGCCAGCAGCTCTAGCGGGAGAGCACTCCAAGAGACCCAGTACTTC,CASSSSGRALQETQYF
NA,TRBV7-2,TRBJ2-7,TRBD2,TGTGCCAGCGGCCCTAGTGGACGCGGGAGAGGGTACGAGCAGTACTTC,CASGPSGRGRGYEQYF
many,TRBV5-1,TRBJ2-5,NA,TGCGCCAGCAGCTCCCAGACTAGCAGGGGAGAGACCCAGTACTTC,CASSSQTSRGETQYF
NA,TRBV7-2,TRBJ1-6,NA,TGTGCCAGCAGCCCCTTTTCCTCATATAATTCACCCCTCCACTTT,CASSPFSSYNSPLHF
many,TRBV4-3,TRBJ2-1,NA,TGCGCCAGCAGCCAAGATCGGGGCGCTGAGCAGTTCTTC,CASSQDRGAEQFF
NA,TRBV28,TRBJ1-2,NA,TGTGCCAGCAGGGCGACCTTGACCGGGGGGCGGGAGGGCTACACCTTC,CASRATLTGGREGYTF
many,TRBV6-5,TRBJ2-7,TRBD2,TGTGCCAGCAGTAAGACTAGCGGGCTTTACGAGCAGTACTTC,CASSKTSGLYEQYF